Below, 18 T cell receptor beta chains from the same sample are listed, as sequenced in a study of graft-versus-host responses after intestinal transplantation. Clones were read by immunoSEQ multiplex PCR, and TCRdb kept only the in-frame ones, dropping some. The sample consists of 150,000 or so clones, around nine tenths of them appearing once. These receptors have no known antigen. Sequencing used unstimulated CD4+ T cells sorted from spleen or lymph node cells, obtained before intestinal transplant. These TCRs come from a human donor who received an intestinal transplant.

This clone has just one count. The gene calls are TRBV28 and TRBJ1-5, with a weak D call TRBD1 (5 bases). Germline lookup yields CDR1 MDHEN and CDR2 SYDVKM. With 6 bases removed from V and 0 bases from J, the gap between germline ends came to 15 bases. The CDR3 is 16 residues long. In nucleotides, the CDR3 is TGTGCCAGCAGAACAGCCGACAGTTATAGCAATCAGCCCCAGCATTTT. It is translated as CASRTADSYSNQPQHF. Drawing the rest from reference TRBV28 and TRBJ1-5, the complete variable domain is DVKVTQSSRYLVKRTGEKVFLECVQDMDHENMFWYRQDPGLGLRLIYFSYDVKMKEKGDIPEGYSVSREKKERFSLILESASTNQTSMYLCASRTADSYSNQPQHFGDGTRLSIL.

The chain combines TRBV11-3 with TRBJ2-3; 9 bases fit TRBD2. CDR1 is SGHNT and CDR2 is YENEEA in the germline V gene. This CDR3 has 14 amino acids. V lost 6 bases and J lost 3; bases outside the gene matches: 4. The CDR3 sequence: CASRSGRTTDTQYF. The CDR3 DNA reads TGTGCCAGCAGAAGCGGGAGGACTACAGATACGCAGTATTTT.

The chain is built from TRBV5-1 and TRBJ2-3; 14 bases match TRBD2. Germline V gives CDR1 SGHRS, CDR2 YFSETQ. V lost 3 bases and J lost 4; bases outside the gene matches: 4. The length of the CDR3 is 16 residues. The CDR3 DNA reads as TGCGCCAGCAGCTGGGGACTAGCGGGAGTCGCAGATACGCAGTATTTT. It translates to CASSWGLAGVADTQYF. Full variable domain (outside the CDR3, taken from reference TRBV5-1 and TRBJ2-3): KAGVTQTPRYLIKTRGQQVTLSCSPISGHRSVSWYQQTPGQGLQFLFEYFSETQRNKGNFPGRFSGRQFSNSRSEMNVSTLELGDSALYLCASSWGLAGVADTQYFGPGTRLTVL.

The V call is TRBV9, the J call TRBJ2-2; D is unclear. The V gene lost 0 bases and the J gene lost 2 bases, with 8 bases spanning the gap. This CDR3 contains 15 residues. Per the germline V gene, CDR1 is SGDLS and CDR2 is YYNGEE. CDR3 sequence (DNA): TGTGCCAGCAGCGTAGAGACGGACAACACCGGGGAGCTGTTTTTT. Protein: CASSVETDNTGELFF.

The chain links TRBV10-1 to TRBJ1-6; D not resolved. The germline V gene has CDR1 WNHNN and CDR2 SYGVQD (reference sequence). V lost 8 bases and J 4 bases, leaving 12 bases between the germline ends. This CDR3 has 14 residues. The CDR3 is CASDPGSYNSPLHF. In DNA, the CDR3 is TGCGCCAGCGACCCTGGGAGTTATAATTCACCCCTCCACTTT.

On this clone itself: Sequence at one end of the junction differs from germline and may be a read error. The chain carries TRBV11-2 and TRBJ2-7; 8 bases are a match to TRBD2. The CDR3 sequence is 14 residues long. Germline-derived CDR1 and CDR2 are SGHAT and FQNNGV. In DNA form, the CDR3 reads TGTGCCAGCAGCCGGGAGGGTTGGTCCTACGGGCAGTACTTC. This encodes CASSREGWSYGQYF. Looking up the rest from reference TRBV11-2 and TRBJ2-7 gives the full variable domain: EAGVAQSPRYKIIEKRQSVAFWCNPISGHATLYWYQQILGQGPKLLIQFQNNGVVDDSQLPKDRFSAERLKGVDSTLKIQPAKLEDSAVYLCASSREGWSYGQYFGPGTRLTVT.

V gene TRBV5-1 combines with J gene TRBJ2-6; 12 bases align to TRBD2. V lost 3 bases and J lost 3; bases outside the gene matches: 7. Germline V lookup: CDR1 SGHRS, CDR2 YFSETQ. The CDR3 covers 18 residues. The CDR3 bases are TGCGCCAGCAGCTCCGTGACTAGCGGGAGCTTTGGGGCCAACGTCCTGACTTTC. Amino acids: CASSSVTSGSFGANVLTF.

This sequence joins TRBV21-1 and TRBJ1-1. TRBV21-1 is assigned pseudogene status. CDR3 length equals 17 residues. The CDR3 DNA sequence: TGTGCCAGCACCATGAGGGGCAGGCCAACCCTGAACACTGAAGCTTTCTTT. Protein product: CASTMRGRPTLNTEAFF.

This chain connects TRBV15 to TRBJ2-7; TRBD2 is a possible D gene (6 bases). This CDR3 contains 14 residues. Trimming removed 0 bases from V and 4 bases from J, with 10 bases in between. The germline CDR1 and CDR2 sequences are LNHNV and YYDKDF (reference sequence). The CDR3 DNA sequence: TGTGCCACCAGCAGAGACGTAGCGGCGTACGAGCAGTACTTC. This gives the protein CATSRDVAAYEQYF.

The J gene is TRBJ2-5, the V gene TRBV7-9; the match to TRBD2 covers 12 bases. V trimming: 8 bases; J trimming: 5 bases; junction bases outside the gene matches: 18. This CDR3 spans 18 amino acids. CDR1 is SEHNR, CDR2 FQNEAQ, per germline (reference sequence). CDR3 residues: CASASLGLAGPQGETQYF. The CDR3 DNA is TGTGCCAGCGCTTCCCTGGGACTAGCGGGCCCTCAGGGGGAGACCCAGTACTTC.

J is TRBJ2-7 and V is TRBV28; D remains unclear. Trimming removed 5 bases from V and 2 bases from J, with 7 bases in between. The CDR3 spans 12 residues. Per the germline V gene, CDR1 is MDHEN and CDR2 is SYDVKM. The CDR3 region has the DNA TGTGCCAGCAGTCTTACCCCCTACGAGCAGTACTTC. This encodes CASSLTPYEQYF.

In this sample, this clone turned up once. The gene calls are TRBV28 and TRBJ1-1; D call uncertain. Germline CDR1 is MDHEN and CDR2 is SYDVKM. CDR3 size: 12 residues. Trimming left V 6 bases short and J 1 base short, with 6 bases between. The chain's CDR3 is CASRWGNTEAFF. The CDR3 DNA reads TGTGCCAGCAGGTGGGGGAACACTGAAGCTTTCTTT.

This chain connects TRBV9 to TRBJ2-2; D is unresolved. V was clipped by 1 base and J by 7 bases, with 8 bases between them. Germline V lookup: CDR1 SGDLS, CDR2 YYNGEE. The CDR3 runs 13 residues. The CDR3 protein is CASSVTSHGELFF. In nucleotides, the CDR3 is TGTGCCAGCAGCGTAACATCCCACGGGGAGCTGTTTTTT.

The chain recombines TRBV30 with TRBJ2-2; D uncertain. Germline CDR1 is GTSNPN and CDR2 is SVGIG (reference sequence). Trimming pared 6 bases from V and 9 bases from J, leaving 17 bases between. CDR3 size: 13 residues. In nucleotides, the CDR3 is TGTGCCTGTCGATGGGAAACGGCAAGGGAGCTGTTTTTT. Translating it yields CACRWETARELFF.

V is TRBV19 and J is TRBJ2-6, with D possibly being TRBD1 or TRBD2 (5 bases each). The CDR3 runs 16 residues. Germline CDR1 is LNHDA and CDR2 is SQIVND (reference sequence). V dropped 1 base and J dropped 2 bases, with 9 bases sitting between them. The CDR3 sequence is CASSIVMGAGANVLTF. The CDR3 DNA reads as TGTGCCAGTAGTATAGTCATGGGGGCTGGGGCCAACGTCCTGACTTTC.

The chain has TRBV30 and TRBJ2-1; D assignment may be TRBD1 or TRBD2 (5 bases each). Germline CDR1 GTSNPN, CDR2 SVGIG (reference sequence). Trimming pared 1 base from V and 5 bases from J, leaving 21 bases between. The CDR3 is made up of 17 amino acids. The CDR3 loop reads CAWSDLRGSRGNNEQFF. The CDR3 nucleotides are TGTGCCTGGAGTGACCTGAGGGGCAGTCGGGGAAACAATGAGCAGTTCTTC.

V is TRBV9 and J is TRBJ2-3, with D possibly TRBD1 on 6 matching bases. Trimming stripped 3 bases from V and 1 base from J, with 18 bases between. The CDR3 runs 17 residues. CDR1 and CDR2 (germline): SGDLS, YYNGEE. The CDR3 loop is CASSAEAGDTRTDTQYF. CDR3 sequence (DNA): TGTGCCAGCAGCGCCGAAGCAGGGGACACCCGCACAGATACGCAGTATTTT.

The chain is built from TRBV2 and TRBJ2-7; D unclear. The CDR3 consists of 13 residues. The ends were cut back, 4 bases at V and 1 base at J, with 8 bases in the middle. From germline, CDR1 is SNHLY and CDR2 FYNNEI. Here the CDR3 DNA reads TGTGCCAGCAGTGTTGCACATTCCTACGAGCAGTACTTC. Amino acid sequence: CASSVAHSYEQYF.